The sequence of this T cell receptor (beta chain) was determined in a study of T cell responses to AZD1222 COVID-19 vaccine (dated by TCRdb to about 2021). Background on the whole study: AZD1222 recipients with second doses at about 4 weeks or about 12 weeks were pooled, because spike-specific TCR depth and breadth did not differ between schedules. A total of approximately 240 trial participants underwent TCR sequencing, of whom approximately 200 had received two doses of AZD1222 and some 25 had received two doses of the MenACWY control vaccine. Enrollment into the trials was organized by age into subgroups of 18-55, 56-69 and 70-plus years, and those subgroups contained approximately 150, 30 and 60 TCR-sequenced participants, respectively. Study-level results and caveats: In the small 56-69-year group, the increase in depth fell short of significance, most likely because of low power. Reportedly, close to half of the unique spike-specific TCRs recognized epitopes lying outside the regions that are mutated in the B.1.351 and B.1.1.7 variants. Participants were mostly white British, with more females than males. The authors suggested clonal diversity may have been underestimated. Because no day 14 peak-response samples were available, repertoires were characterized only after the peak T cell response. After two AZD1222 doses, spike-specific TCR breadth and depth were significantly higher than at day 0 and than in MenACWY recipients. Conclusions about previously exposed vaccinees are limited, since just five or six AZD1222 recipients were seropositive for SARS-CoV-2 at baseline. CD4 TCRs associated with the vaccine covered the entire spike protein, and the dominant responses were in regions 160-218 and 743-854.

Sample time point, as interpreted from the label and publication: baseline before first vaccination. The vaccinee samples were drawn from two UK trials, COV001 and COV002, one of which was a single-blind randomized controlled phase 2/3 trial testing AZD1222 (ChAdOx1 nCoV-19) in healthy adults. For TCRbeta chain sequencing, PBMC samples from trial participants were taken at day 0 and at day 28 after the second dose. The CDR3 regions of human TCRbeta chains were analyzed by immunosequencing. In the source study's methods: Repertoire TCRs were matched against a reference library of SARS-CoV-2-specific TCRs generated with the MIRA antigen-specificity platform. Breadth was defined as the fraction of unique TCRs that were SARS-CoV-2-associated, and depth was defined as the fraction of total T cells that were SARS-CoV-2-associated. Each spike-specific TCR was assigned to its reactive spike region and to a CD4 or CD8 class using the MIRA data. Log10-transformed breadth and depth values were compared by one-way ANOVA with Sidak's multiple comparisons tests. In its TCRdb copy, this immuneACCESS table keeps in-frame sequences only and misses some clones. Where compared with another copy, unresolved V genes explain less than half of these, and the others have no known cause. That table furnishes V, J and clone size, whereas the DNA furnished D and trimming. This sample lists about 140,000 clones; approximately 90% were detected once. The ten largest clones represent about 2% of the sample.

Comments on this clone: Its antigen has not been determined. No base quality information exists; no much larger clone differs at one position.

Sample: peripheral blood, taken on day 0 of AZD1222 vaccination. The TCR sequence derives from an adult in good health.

The CDR3 loop reads CASSQAYGYTF. The DNA reads TGTGCCAGCAGCCAAGCGTATGGCTACACCTTC. The V gene is TRBV3-1 (or the pseudogene TRBV3-2) and the J gene is TRBJ1-2; a confident D gene designation cannot be given. There are 11 amino acids in the CDR3, from cysteine to phenylalanine inclusive. Only the CDR3 DNA stays, 33 bases, in frame from base 1. CDR1 and CDR2 are drawn from the germline V gene (reference sequence): LGHDT, YNNKEL. The V end loses 1 base and the J end loses 5 bases, and a stretch of 2 bases separates them.